This T cell receptor (beta chain) originates from a study of cytomegalovirus exposure and HLA in healthy donors. Points from the study as a whole: No immune exposure information besides CMV serostatus was available.

Germline-derived CDR1 and CDR2 are MNHNS and SASEGT. The germline V and J ends were trimmed by 1 base and 7 bases, with 8 bases remaining between them. This CDR3 has 14 amino acids. Comment on this clone: The target antigen is unknown. At the DNA level, this CDR3 is encoded by other sequences in the same sample as well.

Researchers ran the PCR with 60 Vbeta and 13 Jbeta primers. Authors' processing steps: There were about 80 million unique TCR beta chains by a later count, and 10 million to 12 million of them were shared. Assay used: immunoSEQ multiplex PCR; TCRdb lists only in-frame clones, some missing. Clonal size and the V and J genes are those of that table, whereas D and trimming came from the DNA. The table records about 190,000 clones, almost 80% of them present only once. J is TRBJ1-6 and V is TRBV6-1; D is perhaps TRBD1 (6 bases). The sequence was collected from a woman between 18 and 29 years old in good health and CMV-seronegative. The specimen was PBMCs. CDR3 DNA sequence: TGTGCCAGCAGTGAAGGGACAGTGAATTCACCCCTCCACTTT. Its translation is CASSEGTVNSPLHF.